These 7 T cell receptor beta chains were all obtained from the same sample, sequenced in a study of OX40 agonist ivuxolimab in advanced cancers. The protocol was immunoSEQ multiplex PCR, while the TCRdb copy is restricted to in-frame clones and leaves out a portion. The table lists about 15,000 clones, 80% of them singletons, with about 35% in the top ten. The specimen was CD4+ or CD8+ T cells sorted from blood, collected in a trial of the OX40 agonist ivuxolimab. The receptors come from an adult with an advanced solid tumor such as melanoma, head and neck, liver or kidney cancer.

This clone was recorded once. V usage is TRBV30 and J usage is TRBJ1-1; D not certain. Germline V CDR1 and CDR2: GTSNPN, SVGIG (reference sequence). This CDR3 is built from 14 residues. Trimming removed 4 bases at V and 0 bases at J, with 12 bases between. For the CDR3, the DNA is TGTGCCTGGATGCCGGGAACACTGAACACTGAAGCTTTCTTT. Encoded protein: CAWMPGTLNTEAFF.

The chain uses TRBV4-1 and TRBJ1-1, with a possible D match to TRBD1 (6 bases). This CDR3 is 16 amino acids long. Germline CDR1 and CDR2: MGHRA and YSYEKL. Trimming removed 4 bases from V and 4 bases from J, with 19 bases in between. The CDR3 bases are TGCGCCAGCAGCCCCGGACCGGCTCCAGGGGCCACTGAAGCTTTCTTT. Protein sequence: CASSPGPAPGATEAFF.

The chain employs TRBV7-9 and TRBJ1-6; 9 positions agree with TRBD1. The trim removed 5 bases at V and 7 bases at J, leaving 3 bases unmatched. The germline V gene encodes CDR1 SEHNR and CDR2 FQNEAQ (reference sequence). The CDR3 has 14 amino acids. The CDR3 reads CASSGGTGNSPLHF. In nucleotides, the CDR3 is TGTGCCAGCAGCGGGGGGACAGGGAATTCACCCCTCCACTTT.

This chain links TRBV7-9 with TRBJ2-7, with 9 bases lining up with TRBD1. CDR1 is SEHNR and CDR2 is FQNEAQ in the germline V gene (reference sequence). The CDR3 has 14 residues. The V segment lost 5 bases and the J segment 6 bases; nucleotides outside the gene matches: 8. The CDR3 nucleotides are TGTGCCAGCAGCCTCGGACAGGGGCTAGGCGAGCAGTACTTC. It yields the protein CASSLGQGLGEQYF.

The chain links TRBV7-2 to TRBJ1-1; no clear D gene. The V end lost 1 base, the J end lost 6 bases, and 15 bases lay between the germline ends. Germline CDR1 SGHTA, CDR2 FQGNSA. This CDR3 has 15 amino acids. CDR3 nucleotide sequence: TGTGCCAGCAGCTTAGGATCGCCCCTCCGGTCTGAAGCTTTCTTT. This translates into CASSLGSPLRSEAFF.

The chain carries TRBV5-6 and TRBJ2-7; weak D call: TRBD2 (6 bases). The CDR3 totals 13 residues. Germline CDR1 SGHDT, CDR2 YYEEEE. V gave up 4 bases and J gave up 1 base, with 9 bases separating them. In DNA, the CDR3 is TGTGCCAGCAGCCCGGCGGGGTCCTACGAGCAGTACTTC. Translation: CASSPAGSYEQYF.

The chain employs TRBV19 and TRBJ2-5, with D hard to call. CDR1 is LNHDA, CDR2 SQIVND, per germline (reference sequence). This CDR3 is 14 amino acids long. V was pared by 2 bases and J by 5 bases, with 12 bases between. CDR3: CASSIFGLGETQYF. The CDR3, as DNA: TGTGCCAGTAGTATATTTGGGTTGGGGGAGACCCAGTACTTC.